This T cell receptor (beta chain) was identified in a study of T-cell reconstitution after alpha-beta-depleted transplantation in children. This clonotype was counted at least ten times. This sample's TCRbeta library carried unique molecular identifier barcodes. TCRdb called the PCR reads again in MiXCR, with one record for every CDR3 protein. The sample holds about 340,000 distinct CDR3 sequences, about an eighth seen once. This CDR3 contains 15 residues. From germline, CDR1 is MNHEY and CDR2 SMNVEV (reference sequence). Trimming removed 3 bases from V and 7 bases from J, with 16 bases in between. Sample: PBMCs, taken from the stem cell graft. The V gene is TRBV27, the J gene TRBJ2-1; D may be TRBD1 or TRBD2 (6 bases each). This receptor was obtained from a human donor who donated a stem cell graft to a child with Fanconi anemia. The CDR3 reads CASSLKEGGGNEQFF. CDR3 sequence (DNA): TGTGCCAGCAGTTTGAAAGAGGGGGGAGGAAATGAGCAGTTCTTC.